Following are 16 T cell receptor beta chains from one sample sequenced in a study of CD8+CD57+ T cells in acquired aplastic anemia. Template material for TCR beta VDJ and CDR3 profiling consisted of genomic DNA. TCRdb called the reads again in MiXCR, with one record for every CDR3 protein. The profile covers roughly 160,000 distinct CDR3 sequences, with 63% appearing a single time and roughly 42% taken by the ten largest. Material for sequencing was sorted CD4+, CD8+, or CD8+CD57+ T cells (not recorded which) from PBMCs. These receptor sequences come from a human donor in good health.

The chain couples TRBV7-9 to TRBJ2-3; TRBD1 or TRBD2 may be the D gene (7 bases each). Trimming took 11 bases from V and 1 from J, leaving 25 bases between them. The CDR3 contains 17 residues. Per the germline V gene, CDR1 is SEHNR and CDR2 is FQNEAQ (reference sequence). The CDR3 DNA follows: TGTGCCTGCCGAGGGAGGGGGCCACTTGGGGGCACAGATACGCAGTATTTT. Residues: CACRGRGPLGGTDTQYF.

The rearrangement uses TRBV7-8 and TRBJ2-7; D gene uncertain. CDR1 SGHVS and CDR2 FQNEAQ come from the germline V gene. The CDR3 is 15 amino acids. The V end lost 5 bases, the J end lost 1 base, and 15 bases lay between the germline ends. CDR3 in DNA: TGTGCCAGCAGCCGCGAAAAGCAGAGTTCCTACGAGCAGTACTTC. Residues: CASSREKQSSYEQYF. Complete variable domain (other parts from reference TRBV7-8 and TRBJ2-7): GAGVSQSPRYKVAKRGQDVALRCDPISGHVSLFWYQQALGQGPEFLTYFQNEAQLDKSGLPSDRFFAERPEGSVSTLKIQRTQQEDSAVYLCASSREKQSSYEQYFGPGTRLTVT.

This clonotype was detected only once. The CDR3 DNA reads as TGCGCCAGCAGCTTGGATCTCCGGGACAGTACCTACGAGCAGTACTTC. This encodes CASSLDLRDSTYEQYF. The chain recombines TRBV5-1 with TRBJ2-7, with 7 bases identical to TRBD1. Trimming took 0 bases from V and 2 from J; bases not matched to a gene: 8. The CDR3 is 16 residues long. Germline V gives CDR1 SGHRS, CDR2 YFSETQ.

Many counts were recorded for this clonotype. The chain employs TRBV28 and TRBJ1-1; 8 bases are a match to TRBD1. The CDR3 loop spans 14 amino acids. The junction had 8 bases not matched to a gene; V was cut back by 6 bases and J by 5 bases. The V gene's germline CDR1 is MDHEN and CDR2 SYDVKM. CDR3 loop: CASRQTGGGTEAFF. The CDR3 DNA is TGTGCCAGCAGGCAAACAGGGGGTGGAACTGAAGCTTTCTTT.

The chain recombines TRBV20-1 with TRBJ2-7; possibly TRBD2 for D (6 bases). CDR1 is DFQATT, CDR2 SNEGSKA, per germline (reference sequence). This CDR3 comprises 14 residues. V was shortened by 2 bases and J by 3 bases, with 14 bases between the two germline ends. The CDR3 DNA reads TGCAGTGCTAGACCAGGTCAGGGAGGCTACGAGCAGTACTTC. This sequence encodes CSARPGQGGYEQYF.

The chain couples TRBV5-1 to TRBJ2-7; maybe TRBD2 (5 bases). V lost 0 bases and J lost 0, with 10 bases in between. CDR1 SGHRS and CDR2 YFSETQ come from the germline V gene. The CDR3 is made up of 15 amino acids. CDR3 residues: CASSLDPGLSYEQYF. CDR3 DNA: TGCGCCAGCAGCTTGGATCCTGGACTCTCCTACGAGCAGTACTTC.

The V gene is TRBV29-1, the J gene TRBJ2-7, with 10 positions matching TRBD2. After removal of 3 bases from V and 4 bases from J, the junction contained 6 bases not matched to a gene. Germline V CDR1 and CDR2: SQVTM, ANQGSEA. The CDR3 extends over 14 amino acids. In nucleotides, the CDR3 is TGCAGCGTTGATATTGGTAGCGGGAGGTACGAGCAGTACTTC. As protein: CSVDIGSGRYEQYF.

CDR3 amino acids: CAISEEGLREKLFF. As DNA, the CDR3 is TGTGCCATCAGTGAGGAAGGGTTACGGGAAAAACTGTTTTTT. The chain is built from TRBV10-3 and TRBJ1-4; no firm D call. The CDR3 length is 14 residues. V was trimmed by 2 bases and J by 8 bases, leaving 12 bases between them. Germline lookup yields CDR1 ENHRY and CDR2 SYGVKD.

The chain joins TRBV6-6 to TRBJ1-1; D unclear. This CDR3 spans 13 amino acids. With 2 bases removed from V and 5 bases from J, the gap between germline ends came to 9 bases. Germline CDR1 and CDR2: MNHNY and SVGAGI (reference sequence). The CDR3 DNA reads TGTGCCAGCAGTTACAAGGCACGGACTGAAGCTTTCTTT. Encoded protein: CASSYKARTEAFF.

V is TRBV25-1 and J is TRBJ1-2, with D possibly TRBD1 on 5 matching bases. The V end was cut by 5 bases, the J end by 1 base, with 14 bases between. The CDR3 is 15 amino acids. Germline-derived CDR1 and CDR2 are MGHDK and SYGVNS. CDR3 sequence reads: CASSHPQTDNYGYTF. CDR3 DNA: TGTGCCAGCAGTCATCCTCAGACAGATAACTATGGCTACACCTTC.

This chain uses TRBV19 with TRBJ1-2, with D possibly being TRBD1 (6 bases). Germline values: CDR1 LNHDA, CDR2 SQIVND (reference sequence). With 9 bases removed from V and 4 bases from J, the gap between germline ends came to 12 bases. CDR3 length: 12 residues. CDR3 in amino acids: CASRTEGYGYTF. The CDR3 region has the DNA TGTGCCAGCAGGACAGAAGGCTATGGCTACACCTTC.

Comment on this clonotype: At one end the junction does not follow the germline gene, possibly because of a read error. This chain connects TRBV15 to TRBJ1-5; 8 bases line up with TRBD1. In germline, CDR1 is LNHNV, CDR2 YYDKDF (reference sequence). The CDR3 is made up of 16 amino acids. This CDR3 is CATSREGQGSNQPQHF. CDR3 nucleotides: TGTGCCACCAGCAGAGAAGGACAGGGAAGCAACCAGCCCCAGCATTTT. Based on the CDR3 plus reference TRBV15 and TRBJ1-5, the full variable domain is DAMVIQNPRYQVTQFGKPVTLSCSQTLNHNVMYWYQQKSSQAPKLLFHYYDKDFNNEADTPDNFQSRRPNTSFCFLDIRSPGLGDTAMYLCATSREGQGSNQPQHFGDGTRLSIL.

This clonotype was detected only once. CDR3 DNA sequence: TGTGCCAGCAGCGTAGGTCCGGGAAGAGGGCAAGAGACCCAGTACTTC. This encodes CASSVGPGRGQETQYF. The gene calls are TRBV9 and TRBJ2-5, with TRBD2 as a possible D gene (5 bases). The V end lost 0 bases, the J end lost 2 bases, and 14 bases lay between the germline ends. This CDR3 spans 16 amino acids. Germline values: CDR1 SGDLS, CDR2 YYNGEE.

The J gene is TRBJ2-7, the V gene TRBV7-3, with TRBD2 matching 10 bases. The CDR3 sequence is 17 residues long. The V segment lost 5 bases and the J segment 1 base; nucleotides outside the gene matches: 11. Germline lookup yields CDR1 SGHTA and CDR2 FQGTGA. CDR3 sequence: CASSATSGVMVSYEQYF. As DNA, the CDR3 is TGTGCCAGCAGCGCTACTAGCGGGGTCATGGTTTCCTACGAGCAGTACTTC.

In this sample, this clonotype turned up a few times. V usage is TRBV25-1 and J usage is TRBJ1-6, with D tentatively TRBD1 (5 bases). CDR3 length: 16 residues. The germline V and J ends were trimmed by 6 bases and 11 bases, with 23 bases remaining between them. Germline V gene sequence: CDR1 MGHDK, CDR2 SYGVNS. The CDR3 here is CASSTTSGGVWAPLHF. For the CDR3, the DNA is TGTGCCAGCAGCACCACTAGCGGAGGGGTCTGGGCACCCCTCCACTTT.

The chain has TRBV7-8 and TRBJ1-4; a possible D gene is TRBD1 (5 bases). The germline CDR1 and CDR2 sequences are SGHVS and FQNEAQ. V lost 5 bases and J lost 8, with 9 bases in between. The CDR3 is made up of 12 amino acids. CDR3 loop: CASSTGTEKLFF. The CDR3 nucleotides read TGTGCCAGCAGCACCGGGACCGAAAAACTGTTTTTT.